This TCR beta chain was retrieved from a study of tumor-infiltrating lymphocytes in primary liver carcinoma. Looking at the study overall: Those enrolled were patients of both sexes, who were aged 30 to 69 years.

The CDR3 consists of 12 residues. The germline V gene encodes CDR1 SGHNT and CDR2 YYREEE (reference sequence). Study results and limitations: Overlap between tumor regions exceeded overlap of tumor with adjacent tissue or blood.

Without any cell sorting, roughly 20-32 mg of bulk tissue yielded co-extracted RNA and DNA. The researchers produced TCR beta cDNA from roughly 550 ng total RNA with a constant-region primer. Library construction for TCR beta comprised three nested multiplex PCR rounds performed with slightly modified ARM-PCR. TRBV1-TRBV30 forward primers paired with a C-beta reverse primer were used in the first two PCR rounds, which ran approximately 10 cycles each. One entry per CDR3 protein results from TCRdb running MiXCR on the multiplex PCR reads. This table holds 100,000 to 150,000 distinct CDR3 sequences, around 62% found once. Turning to this clonotype: Its antigen remains unidentified. A read error may produce the germline difference seen at one junction end.

Sequencing was performed on liver tumor tissue from sampling region 1. As to subset: tumor region T1, superior pole. This TCR was sampled from a woman aged 60-70 years with primary liver carcinoma and hepatitis B virus infection. V gene TRBV5-4 combines with J gene TRBJ2-7, with 9 bases that match TRBD1. The CDR3 DNA reads TGTGCCAGCAACCGGGACAGGGACGAACAGTACTTC. Its protein is CASNRDRDEQYF.